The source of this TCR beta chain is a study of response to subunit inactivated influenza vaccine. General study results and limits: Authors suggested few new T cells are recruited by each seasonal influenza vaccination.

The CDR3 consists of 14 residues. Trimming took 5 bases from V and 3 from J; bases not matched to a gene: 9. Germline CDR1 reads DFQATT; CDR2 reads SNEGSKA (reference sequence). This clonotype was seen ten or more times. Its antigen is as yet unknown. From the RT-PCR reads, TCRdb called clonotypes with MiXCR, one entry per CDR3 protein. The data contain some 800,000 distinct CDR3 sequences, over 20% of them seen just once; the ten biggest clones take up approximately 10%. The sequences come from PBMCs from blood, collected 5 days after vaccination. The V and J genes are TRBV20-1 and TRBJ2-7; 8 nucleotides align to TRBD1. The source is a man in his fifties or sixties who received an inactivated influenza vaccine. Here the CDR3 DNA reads TGCAGTGCTGCCCCGGCGACAGGGGACTACGAGCAGTACTTC. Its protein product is CSAAPATGDYEQYF.